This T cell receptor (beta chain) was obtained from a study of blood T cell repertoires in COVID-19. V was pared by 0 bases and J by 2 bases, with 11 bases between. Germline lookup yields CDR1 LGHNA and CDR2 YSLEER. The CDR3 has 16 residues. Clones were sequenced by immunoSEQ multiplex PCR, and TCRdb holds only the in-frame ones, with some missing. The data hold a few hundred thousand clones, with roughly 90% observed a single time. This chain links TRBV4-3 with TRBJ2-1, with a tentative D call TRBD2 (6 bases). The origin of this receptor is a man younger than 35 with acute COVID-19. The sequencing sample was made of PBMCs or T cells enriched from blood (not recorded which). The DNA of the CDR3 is TGCGCCAGCAGCCAAGATAGGGTAGCGGCCTACAATGAGCAGTTCTTC. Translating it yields CASSQDRVAAYNEQFF.